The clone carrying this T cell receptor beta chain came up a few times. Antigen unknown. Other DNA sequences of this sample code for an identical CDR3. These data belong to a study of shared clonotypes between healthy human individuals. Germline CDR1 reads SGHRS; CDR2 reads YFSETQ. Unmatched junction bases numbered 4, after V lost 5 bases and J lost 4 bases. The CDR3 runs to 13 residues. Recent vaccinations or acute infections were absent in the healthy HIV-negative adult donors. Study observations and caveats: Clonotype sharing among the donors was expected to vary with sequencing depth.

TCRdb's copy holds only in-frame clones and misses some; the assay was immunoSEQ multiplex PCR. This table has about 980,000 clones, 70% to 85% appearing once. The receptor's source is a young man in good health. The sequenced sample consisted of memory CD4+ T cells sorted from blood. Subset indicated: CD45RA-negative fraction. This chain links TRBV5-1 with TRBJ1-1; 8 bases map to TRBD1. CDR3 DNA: TGCGCCAGCAGTAACGGACAGGGCACTGAAGCTTTCTTT. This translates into CASSNGQGTEAFF.